The TCR beta chain described here comes from a study of long-term antiretroviral therapy in people with HIV. The libraries were made with immunoSEQ v3.0 at survey level. Generated by immunoSEQ multiplex PCR, the TCRdb table keeps only in-frame clones and is missing some. The table lists roughly 17,000 clones, approximately 85% of them singletons, with around 4.9% in the top ten. The CDR3 is 22 amino acids. The germline V gene encodes CDR1 GTSNPN and CDR2 SVGIG (reference sequence). V lost 0 bases and J lost 3; bases outside the gene matches: 22. Here the sequenced sample was unsorted PBMCs, taken 0.5 years after starting antiretroviral therapy. The chain uses TRBV30 and TRBJ2-1; 11 positions agree with TRBD2. This receptor was obtained from a woman in her forties with HIV. The CDR3 here is CAWSVSVLGLADWSLNYNEQFF. In nucleotides, the CDR3 is TGTGCCTGGAGTGTGTCTGTCTTGGGACTAGCGGACTGGTCTCTAAACTACAATGAGCAGTTCTTC.